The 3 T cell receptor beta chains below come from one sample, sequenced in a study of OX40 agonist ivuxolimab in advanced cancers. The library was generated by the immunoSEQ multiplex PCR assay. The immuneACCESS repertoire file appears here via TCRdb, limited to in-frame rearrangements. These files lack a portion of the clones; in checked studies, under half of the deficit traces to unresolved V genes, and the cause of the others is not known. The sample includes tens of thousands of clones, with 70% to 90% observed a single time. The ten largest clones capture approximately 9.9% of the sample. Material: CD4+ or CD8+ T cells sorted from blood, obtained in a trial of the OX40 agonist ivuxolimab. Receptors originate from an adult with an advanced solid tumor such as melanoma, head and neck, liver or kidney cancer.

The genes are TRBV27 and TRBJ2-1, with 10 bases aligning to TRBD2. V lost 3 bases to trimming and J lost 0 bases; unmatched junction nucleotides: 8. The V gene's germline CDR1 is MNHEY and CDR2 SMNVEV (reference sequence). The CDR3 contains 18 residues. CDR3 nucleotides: TGTGCCAGCAGTTTCGGTTCGGCTAGCGGGGGCTCCTACAATGAGCAGTTCTTC. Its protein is CASSFGSASGGSYNEQFF.

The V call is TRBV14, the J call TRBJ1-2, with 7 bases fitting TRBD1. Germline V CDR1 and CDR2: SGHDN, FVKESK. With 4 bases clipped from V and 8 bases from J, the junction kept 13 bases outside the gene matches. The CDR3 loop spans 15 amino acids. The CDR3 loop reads CASSPGQRDMRGYTF. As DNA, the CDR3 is TGTGCCAGCAGCCCGGGACAGCGTGACATGCGAGGCTACACCTTC.

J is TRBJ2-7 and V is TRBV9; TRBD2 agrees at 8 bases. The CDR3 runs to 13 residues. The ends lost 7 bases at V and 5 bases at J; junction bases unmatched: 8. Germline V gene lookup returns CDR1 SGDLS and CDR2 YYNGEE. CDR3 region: CASAAGDHNEQYF. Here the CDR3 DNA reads TGTGCCAGCGCAGCGGGAGATCACAACGAGCAGTACTTC. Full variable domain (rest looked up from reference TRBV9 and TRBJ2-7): DSGVTQTPKHLITATGQRVTLRCSPRSGDLSVYWYQQSLDQGLQFLIQYYNGEERAKGNILERFSAQQFPDLHSELNLSSLELGDSALYFCASAAGDHNEQYFGPGTRLTVT.